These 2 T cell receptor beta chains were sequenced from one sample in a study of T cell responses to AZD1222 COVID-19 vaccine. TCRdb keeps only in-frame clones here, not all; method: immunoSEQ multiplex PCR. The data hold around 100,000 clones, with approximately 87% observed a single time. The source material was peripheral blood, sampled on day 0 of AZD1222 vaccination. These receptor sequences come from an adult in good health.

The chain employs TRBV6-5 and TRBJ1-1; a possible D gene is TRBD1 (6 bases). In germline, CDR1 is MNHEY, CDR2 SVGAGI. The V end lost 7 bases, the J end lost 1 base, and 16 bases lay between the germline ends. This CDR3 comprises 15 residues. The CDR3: CASTRGRGGNTEAFF. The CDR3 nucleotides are TGTGCCAGCACCCGGGGCAGAGGGGGGAACACTGAAGCTTTCTTT.

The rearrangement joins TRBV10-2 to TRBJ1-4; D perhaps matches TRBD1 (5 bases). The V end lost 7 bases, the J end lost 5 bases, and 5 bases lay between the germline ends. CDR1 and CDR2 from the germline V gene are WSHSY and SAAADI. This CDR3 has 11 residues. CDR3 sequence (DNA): TGCGCCAGCAAGGGGAATGAAAAACTGTTTTTT. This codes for CASKGNEKLFF.